The 26 T cell receptor beta chains reported below all come from one sample, sequenced in a study of cytomegalovirus exposure and HLA in healthy donors. The PCR was carried out with 60 Vbeta primers and 13 Jbeta primers. Sequenced by immunoSEQ multiplex PCR; TCRdb stores in-frame clones only, minus some. The data show about 160,000 clones, roughly four fifths seen once. Sequencing was carried out using PBMCs. Every receptor here comes from a man between 40 and 49 years old in good health and CMV-seronegative.

This sequence joins TRBV12-5 and TRBJ2-2; 10 positions match TRBD2. The CDR3 extends over 15 amino acids. Germline assignment: CDR1 LGHNT and CDR2 FRNRAP. The ends lost 9 bases at V and 4 bases at J; junction bases unmatched: 8. The DNA for the CDR3 is TGTGCTAGGAAATCGGGACTAGCGTTCACCGGGGAGCTGTTTTTT. It yields the protein CARKSGLAFTGELFF.

This clone was recorded only once. The chain has TRBV5-6 and TRBJ2-5; 10 positions agree with TRBD2. This CDR3 region has 15 residues. V trimming: 2 bases; J trimming: 3 bases; junction bases outside the gene matches: 4. Germline CDR1 is SGHDT and CDR2 is YYEEEE. The CDR3 sequence is CASSLFLAGEETQYF. In DNA form, the CDR3 reads TGTGCCAGCAGCTTATTTCTAGCGGGGGAAGAGACCCAGTACTTC.

The rearrangement uses TRBV7-9 and TRBJ2-5, with D perhaps matching TRBD1 (6 bases). The J call is in doubt because the DNA end fits TRBJ2-7 better. Germline V gives CDR1 SEHNR, CDR2 FQNEAQ (reference sequence). This CDR3 spans 13 amino acids. The DNA of the CDR3 is TGTGCCAGCAGCCCCAGGACAGCCTACGAGCAGTACTTC. This encodes CASSPRTAYEQYF.

This clone turned up a few times. This chain connects TRBV9 to TRBJ2-7, with D unclear. The CDR3 is made up of 13 amino acids. Trimming pared 4 bases from V and 6 bases from J, leaving 14 bases between. Germline V gene data show CDR1 as SGDLS and CDR2 as YYNGEE. The CDR3 loop reads CASSTRIGGEQYF. The CDR3 coding sequence is TGTGCCAGCAGCACCCGAATAGGCGGCGAGCAGTACTTC. Drawing the rest from reference TRBV9 and TRBJ2-7, the complete variable domain is DSGVTQTPKHLITATGQRVTLRCSPRSGDLSVYWYQQSLDQGLQFLIQYYNGEERAKGNILERFSAQQFPDLHSELNLSSLELGDSALYFCASSTRIGGEQYFGPGTRLTVT.

CDR3 sequence reads: CASSHGQVYEQYF. The DNA of the CDR3 is TGTGCCAGCAGTCATGGACAGGTCTACGAGCAGTACTTC. V gene TRBV2 combines with J gene TRBJ2-7; 7 nucleotides match TRBD1. In germline, CDR1 is SNHLY, CDR2 FYNNEI. This CDR3 has 13 residues. Germline trimming cut 5 bases from V and 3 bases from J; bases unmatched to any gene: 4.

This chain links TRBV6-1 with TRBJ2-7, with 12 bases fitting TRBD2. V trimming: 7 bases; J trimming: 3 bases; junction bases outside the gene matches: 4. Germline-derived CDR1 and CDR2 are MNHNS and SASEGT. This CDR3 spans 14 amino acids. CDR3 protein: CASKPGLAGYEQYF. CDR3 coding DNA: TGTGCCAGCAAACCGGGACTAGCGGGCTACGAGCAGTACTTC.

This clone was seen only once. The V gene is TRBV4-3, the J gene TRBJ1-2; D might be TRBD1 (5 bases). Trimming removed 0 bases at V and 5 bases at J, with 22 bases between. CDR1 LGHNA and CDR2 YSLEER come from the germline V gene. There are 18 residues in the CDR3. In DNA form, the CDR3 reads TGCGCCAGCAGCCAAGATCCCCTTGGGGCGAGGATCGGATATGGCTACACCTTC. Translation gives CASSQDPLGARIGYGYTF.

This chain connects TRBV15 to TRBJ2-3, with D possibly matching TRBD2 (5 bases). The CDR3 is 15 amino acids. CDR1 and CDR2 (germline): LNHNV, YYDKDF (reference sequence). V was shortened by 1 base and J by 0 bases, with 8 bases between the two germline ends. This chain's CDR3 is CATSRAGSSTDTQYF. CDR3 DNA: TGTGCCACCAGCAGAGCGGGGTCTAGCACAGATACGCAGTATTTT.

V and J are TRBV9 and TRBJ1-2; possibly TRBD1 for D (6 bases). The CDR3 covers 14 residues. CDR1 and CDR2 from the germline V gene are SGDLS and YYNGEE. The V gene lost 0 bases and the J gene lost 6 bases, with 12 bases spanning the gap. The CDR3 DNA sequence: TGTGCCAGCAGCGTAGTCTCGGGGGGGCATGGCTACACCTTC. Protein product: CASSVVSGGHGYTF.

The rearrangement joins TRBV9 to TRBJ2-5; 8 positions agree with TRBD1. CDR3 length: 14 residues. With V trimmed by 4 bases and J by 4 bases, 6 bases remained unmatched. Germline V gene data show CDR1 as SGDLS and CDR2 as YYNGEE. The CDR3 coding sequence is TGTGCCAGCAGCTTCGGACAGGGAGTAGAGACCCAGTACTTC. This encodes CASSFGQGVETQYF.

The V gene is TRBV2, the J gene TRBJ2-6, with a tentative D call TRBD1 (5 bases). V was shortened by 4 bases and J by 0 bases, with 7 bases between the two germline ends. Germline V lookup: CDR1 SNHLY, CDR2 FYNNEI. The CDR3 is made up of 15 amino acids. CDR3 sequence reads: CASSVTASGANVLTF. The CDR3 coding sequence is TGTGCCAGCAGTGTGACAGCCTCTGGGGCCAACGTCCTGACTTTC.

V and J are TRBV10-3 and TRBJ1-1; tentatively, D is TRBD1 (5 bases). The V gene lost 10 bases and the J gene lost 6 bases, with 18 bases spanning the gap. In germline, CDR1 is ENHRY, CDR2 SYGVKD. The CDR3 has 13 residues. The CDR3 DNA reads TGTGCCACTACCCAGGGTTTAATCCCTGAAGCTTTCTTT. This gives the protein CATTQGLIPEAFF.

This clone turned up a few times. This chain links TRBV4-3 with TRBJ1-4; 7 nucleotides match TRBD1. Germline V CDR1 and CDR2: LGHNA, YSLEER. V shed 2 bases and J 10 bases; nucleotides not matched to a gene: 10. The CDR3 runs to 15 residues. Here the CDR3 DNA reads TGCGCCAGCAGCCAATATGACAGGGAAGGGGGAAAACTGTTTTTT. Its translation is CASSQYDREGGKLFF.

There are a few counts of this clone. The same CDR3 is also encoded by other DNA sequences in this sample. This chain joins TRBV4-2 and TRBJ2-1, with TRBD1 as a possible D gene (6 bases). With 0 bases removed from V and 1 base from J, the gap between germline ends came to 7 bases. This CDR3 has 15 amino acids. CDR1 is LGHNA, CDR2 YNFKEQ, per germline. CDR3 sequence: CASSQDRGSYNEQFF. The CDR3 DNA follows: TGTGCCAGCAGCCAAGACAGGGGATCCTACAATGAGCAGTTCTTC.

The chain's CDR3 is CASSQDAGQNQNSPLHF. For the CDR3, the DNA is TGCGCCAGCAGCCAAGATGCCGGACAGAATCAAAATTCACCCCTCCACTTT. This chain uses TRBV4-1 with TRBJ1-6, with a weak D call TRBD1 (6 bases). Germline V lookup: CDR1 MGHRA, CDR2 YSYEKL. The length of the CDR3 is 17 residues. V lost 0 bases to trimming and J lost 7 bases, with 16 bases between them.

The CDR3 DNA is TGTGCCAGCAGTACTACAGGGGGTCGACAAGAGACCCAGTACTTC. This translates into CASSTTGGRQETQYF. V gene TRBV25-1 combines with J gene TRBJ2-5; the match to TRBD1 covers 8 bases. Germline trimming cut 5 bases from V and 2 bases from J; bases unmatched to any gene: 7. CDR1 is MGHDK, CDR2 SYGVNS, per germline. CDR3 length: 15 residues.

This sequence joins TRBV19 and TRBJ1-1, with D perhaps matching TRBD1 (5 bases). The V gene lost 3 bases and the J gene lost 6 bases, with 14 bases spanning the gap. Germline values: CDR1 LNHDA, CDR2 SQIVND (reference sequence). The CDR3 runs to 14 residues. Here the CDR3 DNA reads TGTGCCAGTAGTATGAAAGGAGGGGTCCCTGAAGCTTTCTTT. Residues: CASSMKGGVPEAFF.

The V call is TRBV5-1, the J call TRBJ2-1; D might be TRBD1 (5 bases). The germline V gene encodes CDR1 SGHRS and CDR2 YFSETQ. Deletions cut 8 bases from V and 7 bases from J, with 13 bases between. The CDR3 is 12 residues long. CDR3 sequence (DNA): TGCGCCAGTACTGACAGAGCGAATGAGCAGTTCTTC. The encoded protein is CASTDRANEQFF.

In its sample, this clone was seen a few times. This sample also contains other DNA sequences that code for the same CDR3. The chain has TRBV5-6 and TRBJ2-3; TRBD1 agrees at 8 bases. Germline lookup yields CDR1 SGHDT and CDR2 YYEEEE. This CDR3 has 16 amino acids. With V trimmed by 0 bases and J by 3 bases, 6 bases remained unmatched. CDR3 protein: CASSLVAGGRTDTQYF. The CDR3 nucleotides read TGTGCCAGCAGCTTGGTGGCAGGGGGCAGGACAGATACGCAGTATTTT.

The V call is TRBV5-4, the J call TRBJ2-3; D is possibly TRBD1 (6 bases). Germline values: CDR1 SGHNT, CDR2 YYREEE (reference sequence). The V gene lost 4 bases and the J gene lost 0 bases, with 9 bases spanning the gap. The CDR3 runs to 14 residues. In nucleotides, the CDR3 is TGTGCCAGCAGCGTTACAGGGAGCACAGATACGCAGTATTTT. This encodes CASSVTGSTDTQYF.

This clone occurred once. This sequence joins TRBV10-3 and TRBJ1-1; D may be TRBD1 (5 bases). The CDR3 totals 13 residues. Per the germline V gene, CDR1 is ENHRY and CDR2 is SYGVKD. V shed 6 bases and J shed 3 bases, with 11 bases lying between them. As DNA, the CDR3 is TGTGCCATCAGGACAGATTATTACACTGAAGCTTTCTTT. Translation: CAIRTDYYTEAFF.

This clone was seen a few times. V usage is TRBV30 and J usage is TRBJ1-6; possibly TRBD1 for D (5 bases). Looked up from germline, CDR1 is GTSNPN and CDR2 is SVGIG (reference sequence). Trimming pared 1 base from V and 5 bases from J, leaving 12 bases between. The CDR3 totals 15 residues. CDR3: CAWSGGRGNNSPLHF. Written as DNA, the CDR3 is TGTGCCTGGAGTGGGGGCCGCGGCAATAATTCACCCCTCCACTTT.

The chain combines TRBV19 with TRBJ1-4; D uncertain. The CDR3 covers 14 residues. Germline V gives CDR1 LNHDA, CDR2 SQIVND (reference sequence). The germline V and J ends were trimmed by 1 base and 3 bases, with 6 bases remaining between them. The CDR3 region is CASSIAAANEKLFF. The CDR3 DNA sequence: TGTGCCAGTAGTATAGCGGCGGCTAATGAAAAACTGTTTTTT.

This clone came up once. The rearrangement uses TRBV6-5 and TRBJ2-3; TRBD2 matches 8 bases. Germline lookup yields CDR1 MNHEY and CDR2 SVGAGI. The trim removed 6 bases at V and 3 bases at J, leaving 5 bases unmatched. The CDR3 covers 14 residues. The CDR3 protein is CASSHGGETDTQYF. The CDR3 DNA follows: TGTGCCAGCAGCCACGGGGGGGAGACAGATACGCAGTATTTT.

The sample holds a few counts of this clone. Distinct nucleotide sequences in the sample also encode this CDR3. The chain is built from TRBV9 and TRBJ2-5; TRBD2 aligns across 12 bases. V dropped 3 bases and J dropped 1; count of bases not matched to a gene: 4. Germline V gene data show CDR1 as SGDLS and CDR2 as YYNGEE. The CDR3 has 16 residues. DNA of the CDR3: TGTGCCAGCAGCGGACCACTAGCGGGGGGCCAAGAGACCCAGTACTTC. Translating it yields CASSGPLAGGQETQYF.

This clone was detected once. V gene TRBV7-3 combines with J gene TRBJ1-1, with unresolved D. V was clipped by 5 bases and J by 0 bases, with 7 bases between them. The CDR3 totals 13 residues. Germline assignment: CDR1 SGHTA and CDR2 FQGTGA. The CDR3 protein is CASSTRMNTEAFF. The CDR3 nucleotides read TGTGCCAGCAGCACGCGGATGAACACTGAAGCTTTCTTT.